A selection of T cell receptor beta chains follows, all from one sample in a study of cytomegalovirus exposure and HLA in healthy donors. Profiled with immunoSEQ multiplex PCR; TCRdb holds only in-frame clones, not every one. The profile covers 120,000 to 150,000 clones, with approximately 79% appearing a single time and approximately 2.9% taken by the ten largest. The specimen was PBMCs. The receptors shown here come from a woman in her thirties in good health and CMV-seronegative. CDR3s include the opening cysteine and the closing phenylalanine or tryptophan. The D gene is left open where the match is weak. Some rows mark clone size as missing; the rest say once, few, many or name a class of expanded clone.

>-|-|TRBV7-3|TRBJ1-1
CASSPTAQGTEAFF
TGTGCCAGCAGCCCGACAGCCCAAGGCACTGAAGCTTTCTTT
>once|TRBD2|TRBV7-8|TRBJ2-1
CASSLLAGAWNEQFF
TGTGCCAGCAGCTTATTAGCGGGAGCTTGGAATGAGCAGTTCTTC
>-|-|TRBV28|TRBJ2-7
CASSFPTLPGYSYEQYF
TGTGCCAGCAGTTTCCCAACTCTTCCGGGATACTCCTACGAGCAGTACTTC
>once|TRBD1|TRBV19|TRBJ2-2
CASSIETGGPGELFF
TGTGCCAGTAGTATAGAGACAGGGGGCCCCGGGGAGCTGTTTTTT
>-|TRBD1|TRBV6-6|TRBJ2-7
CASSYRGQGVHEQYF
TGTGCCAGCAGTTACCGGGGACAGGGGGTACACGAGCAGTACTTC
>-|-|TRBV7-9|TRBJ1-1
CASSSATVGVEAFF
TGTGCCAGCAGCTCCGCAACGGTGGGAGTTGAAGCTTTCTTT
>-|-|TRBV2|TRBJ1-1
CASSLDRNEAFF
TGTGCCAGCAGTTTAGACAGGAATGAAGCTTTCTTT
>-|-|TRBV2|TRBJ2-1
CASSGGPSYNEQFF
TGTGCCAGCAGCGGGGGGCCCTCCTACAATGAGCAGTTCTTC
>-|-|TRBV6-6|TRBJ2-3
CASSYGQGLRNTQYF
TGTGCCAGCAGTTACGGACAAGGCCTGAGGAATACGCAGTATTTT
>-|-|TRBV19|TRBJ2-7
CASSMPGNHYEQYF
TGTGCCAGTAGTATGCCCGGGAATCACTACGAGCAGTACTTC
>-|TRBD2|TRBV6-1|TRBJ2-5
CASRQGVWGGVTQYF
TGTGCCAGCAGGCAAGGAGTTTGGGGGGGGGTGACCCAGTACTTC
>few|TRBD1|TRBV2|TRBJ1-1
CASKGQGERRTEAFF
TGTGCCAGCAAGGGACAGGGGGAAAGGAGAACTGAAGCTTTCTTT
>-|TRBD1|TRBV7-6|TRBJ2-3
CASSPTGTGGSSTDTQYF
TGTGCCAGCAGCCCAACCGGGACAGGGGGATCTAGCACAGATACGCAGTATTTT
>-|-|TRBV2|TRBJ1-6
CASSDGNSPLHF
TGTGCCAGCAGTGACGGGAATTCACCCCTCCACTTT
>-|-|TRBV5-4|TRBJ2-1
CASNPTGLAGPSYNEQFF
TGTGCCAGCAACCCTACGGGTCTCGCGGGACCCTCCTACAATGAGCAGTTCTTC
>-|-|TRBV5-6|TRBJ1-4
CASSLGSSATNEKLFF
TGTGCCAGCAGCTTGGGGTCCAGTGCAACTAATGAAAAACTGTTTTTT
>-|TRBD1|TRBV28|TRBJ2-2
CASSSPPGQGNTGELFF
TGTGCCAGCAGTTCCCCCCCGGGACAGGGGAACACCGGGGAGCTGTTTTTT
>-|TRBD1|TRBV27|TRBJ2-2
CASSLTGNLAGELFF
TGTGCCAGCAGCCTGACAGGGAATCTAGCCGGGGAGCTGTTTTTT
>-|-|TRBV6-6|TRBJ1-1
CASSYSRNTEAFF
TGTGCCAGCAGTTACTCGAGGAACACTGAAGCTTTCTTT
>-|-|TRBV7-9|TRBJ2-3
CASSSRWQYTDTQYF
TGTGCCAGCAGCTCCAGGTGGCAGTACACAGATACGCAGTATTTT
>-|TRBD2|TRBV4-1|TRBJ2-1
CASMLAGGYNEQFF
TGCGCCAGCATGCTAGCGGGAGGCTACAATGAGCAGTTCTTC
>-|-|TRBV5-1|TRBJ2-2
CASRLRFF
TGCGCCAGCAGACTTCGGTTTTTT
>-|TRBD2|TRBV5-1|TRBJ2-1
CASSPLLAGPEGQFF
TGCGCCAGCAGCCCTCTACTAGCGGGGCCGGAGGGGCAGTTCTTC
>-|-|TRBV10-3|TRBJ1-2
CAISLEVTEGLSRGYTF
TGTGCCATCAGTCTCGAGGTTACGGAGGGGTTGAGCCGAGGCTACACCTTC
>few|TRBD1|TRBV4-3|TRBJ2-2
CASSHVTGAAGELFF
TGCGCCAGCAGCCACGTGACAGGGGCCGCCGGGGAGCTGTTTTTT
>few|-|TRBV4-3|TRBJ2-7
CASSQAGDYSYEQYF
TGCGCCAGCAGCCAAGCGGGGGATTATTCCTACGAGCAGTACTTC
>-|TRBD2|TRBV5-1|TRBJ2-3
CASTSGPEVTSTGTQYF
TGCGCCAGCACCTCCGGGCCAGAGGTGACTAGCACGGGTACGCAGTATTTT
>-|TRBD2|TRBV4-1|TRBJ2-1
CASSRLAGGSDEQFF
TGCGCCAGCAGCCGACTAGCGGGGGGCTCGGATGAGCAGTTCTTC
>-|-|TRBV5-4|TRBJ2-5
CASSLDPDPKEQYF
TGTGCCAGCAGCTTGGATCCTGACCCGAAGGAGCAGTACTTC
>-|TRBD1|TRBV19|TRBJ2-7
CASSPQQGDKDEQYF
TGTGCCAGTAGTCCCCAACAGGGGGATAAGGACGAGCAGTACTTC
>-|-|TRBV27|TRBJ2-1
CASSLPGPWGEFF
TGTGCCAGCAGTCTCCCCGGTCCGTGGGGGGAGTTCTTC
>-|TRBD1|TRBV11-2|TRBJ2-7
CASRETGGNEQYF
TGTGCCAGCAGGGAGACAGGGGGGAATGAGCAGTACTTC
>-|TRBD2|TRBV6-1|TRBJ2-7
CASARGGPPTYEQYF
TGTGCCAGCGCTCGCGGGGGGCCACCCACCTACGAGCAGTACTTC
>-|-|TRBV28|TRBJ2-7
CASSLTGVGSYEQYF
TGTGCCAGCAGTTTAACGGGAGTTGGGTCCTACGAGCAGTACTTC
>-|-|TRBV9|TRBJ1-2
CASSVSGGRHGYTF
TGTGCCAGCAGCGTATCGGGAGGCCGCCATGGCTACACCTTC
>-|TRBD1|TRBV30|TRBJ1-5
CAWETGANQPQHF
TGTGCCTGGGAGACAGGGGCCAATCAGCCCCAGCATTTT
>once|TRBD1|TRBV2|TRBJ2-2
CATGTGNTGELFF
TGTGCCACTGGGACAGGGAACACCGGGGAGCTGTTTTTT
>few|TRBD1|TRBV10-3|TRBJ1-6
CAISERGQNSPLHF
TGTGCCATCAGTGAGCGGGGACAGAATTCACCCCTCCACTTT
>-|TRBD1|TRBV5-1|TRBJ1-6
CASSLDRVPSPLHF
TGCGCCAGCAGTCTCGACAGGGTACCTTCACCCCTCCACTTT
>-|-|TRBV5-1|TRBJ2-6
CASSLEFGTGANVLTF
TGCGCCAGCAGCTTGGAATTCGGGACTGGGGCCAACGTCCTGACTTTC
>-|TRBD2|TRBV25-1|TRBJ2-3
CASSGHSGSSTDTQYF
TGTGCCAGCAGTGGACATAGCGGGTCTAGCACAGATACGCAGTATTTT
>few|TRBD1|TRBV5-4|TRBJ1-1
CASSLGQGAPEAFF
TGTGCCAGCAGCTTGGGACAGGGGGCGCCTGAAGCTTTCTTT
>-|-|TRBV10-3|TRBJ1-2
CAISEGRGDYGYTF
TGTGCCATCAGTGAGGGGCGGGGAGACTATGGCTACACCTTC
>-|-|TRBV7-7|TRBJ2-7
CASSLEAGSYEQYF
TGTGCCAGCAGCTTAGAAGCGGGCTCCTACGAGCAGTACTTC
>-|TRBD1|TRBV2|TRBJ2-3
CASSEDRVGTDTQYF
TGTGCCAGCAGTGAGGACAGGGTGGGGACAGATACGCAGTATTTT
>-|-|TRBV12-5|TRBJ1-2
CASGLVPSEVGYTF
TGTGCTAGTGGTTTGGTACCCTCCGAGGTGGGCTACACCTTC
>-|-|TRBV27|TRBJ2-7
CASRSLSDWGQNEQYF
TGTGCCAGCAGATCGCTCTCTGACTGGGGGCAAAACGAGCAGTACTTC
>-|-|TRBV4-1|TRBJ2-7
CASSQGPDYEQYF
TGCGCCAGCAGCCAAGGGCCAGACTACGAGCAGTACTTC
>-|TRBD1|TRBV7-9|TRBJ2-2
CASRPQGESTGELFF
TGTGCCAGCAGGCCTCAGGGGGAGAGCACCGGGGAGCTGTTTTTT